These T cell receptor beta chains were read from a single sample in a study of T cell clones after liver transplantation. Only in-frame clones appear in the TCRdb table, and some are missing; sequencing was by immunoSEQ multiplex PCR. The table includes just over 9,000 clones, almost 80% detected once. Here the sequenced sample was CD8+ T cells from blood, taken before liver transplant. All receptors derive from a human donor who received a liver transplant. The CDR3 runs from the conserved cysteine through the conserved F or W. The D gene is left open where the match is weak. For some rows the clone size is stated as once, few or many, or as a class when expanded; others skip it.

>TRBV9|.|.|TRBJ2-7
TGTGCCAGCAGCAACCTTGAGGACCCCTACGAGCAGTACTTC
CASSNLEDPYEQYF
>TRBV28|.|TRBD2|TRBJ2-7
TGTGCCAGCAGTTCCCTTCCAGCGGGACTCTCCTACGAGCAGTACTTC
CASSSLPAGLSYEQYF
>TRBV10-2|.|.|TRBJ1-1
TGCGCCAGCGGGATCTCCAGGGTTATGAACACTGAAGCTTTCTTT
CASGISRVMNTEAFF
>TRBV11-2|few|TRBD1|TRBJ2-7
TGTGCCAGCAGCTTTGGGACAGGGGGCTACTACGAGCAGTACTTC
CASSFGTGGYYEQYF
>TRBV21-1|.|.|TRBJ2-3
TGTGCCAGCAGCAAAGCGCTTTGGGACAGGGAGAGCAATCAGCCCCAGTATTTT
CASSKALWDRESNQPQYF
>TRBV29-1|.|TRBD2|TRBJ2-7
TGCAGCGTTGAAGTGACAACAATAGCGGGAGCAAGCGAGCAGTACTTC
CSVEVTTIAGASEQYF
>TRBV5-1|.|.|TRBJ2-1
TGCGCCAGCAGTTCTAGCGTAGGTCGCAATGAGCAGTTCTTC
CASSSSVGRNEQFF
>TRBV7-2|.|.|TRBJ2-7
TGTGCCAGCAGCTTAGGCTCAGGGACCTACGAGCAGTACTTC
CASSLGSGTYEQYF
>TRBV28|.|.|TRBJ1-3
TGTGCCAGCAGTTTGGGGACGCTGGGAGGAAACACCATATATTTT
CASSLGTLGGNTIYF
>TRBV6-1|once|.|TRBJ2-7
TGTGCCAGCCCCCGGAACAGCTACGAGCAGTACTTC
CASPRNSYEQYF
>TRBV27|.|.|TRBJ2-7
TGTGCCAGCGGTGGGCCAGGCCAACGTTACGAGCAGTACTTC
CASGGPGQRYEQYF
>TRBV5-6|.|.|TRBJ2-7
TGTGCCAGCAGCTTGGATGGCGCCGGGGGTGGGGAGCAGTACTTC
CASSLDGAGGGEQYF
>TRBV25-1|.|.|TRBJ2-3
TGTGCCAGCAGTGAAATGGGAAGTCACACAGATACGCAGTATTTT
CASSEMGSHTDTQYF
>TRBV5-1|.|.|TRBJ2-1
TGCGCCAGCAGCTCGGCGGGGACTCAACCCCAATATCACAATGAGCAGTTCTTC
CASSSAGTQPQYHNEQFF
>TRBV9|few|TRBD1|TRBJ1-2
TGTGCCAGCAGCATCCGACAGGGGGCTGCTTATGGCTACACCTTC
CASSIRQGAAYGYTF
>TRBV7-9|.|TRBD2|TRBJ2-7
TGTGCCAGCAGCCCCGGACTAGCCCCGGGCGAGCAGTACTTC
CASSPGLAPGEQYF
>TRBV7-9|.|TRBD1|TRBJ2-7
TGTGCCAGCAGCACTCGACAGGGAGCCTACGAGCAGTACTTC
CASSTRQGAYEQYF
>TRBV14|.|TRBD1|TRBJ2-7
TGTGCCAGCAGCCAAGATGACGTGAGACAGGGTGAGGGTGAGCAGTACTTC
CASSQDDVRQGEGEQYF
>TRBV9|few|.|TRBJ1-1
TGTGCCAGCAGCGTAGTTGATAAGAACACTGAAGCTTTCTTT
CASSVVDKNTEAFF
>TRBV7-7|.|.|TRBJ2-5
TGTGCCAGCAGCTTGGGGAATCAAGAGACCCAGTACTTC
CASSLGNQETQYF
>TRBV19|.|.|TRBJ2-5
TGTGCCAGTAGTATAGGGGGCCGGGTGGAGACCCAGTACTTC
CASSIGGRVETQYF
>TRBV7-9|.|.|TRBJ2-1
TGTGCCAGCAGCTTAGGAGACATAGACTACAATGAGCAGTTCTTC
CASSLGDIDYNEQFF
>TRBV18|.|TRBD1|TRBJ1-3
TGTGCCAGCTCACAGGGGGCAACAGGGAGCTCTGGAAACACCATATATTTT
CASSQGATGSSGNTIYF
>TRBV29-1|.|TRBD1|TRBJ2-7
TGCAGCGTTTATACGGTACAGGGGAGCTTATACTTC
CSVYTVQGSLYF
>TRBV28|.|TRBD1|TRBJ2-7
TGTGCCAGCAGTTTTCGGGACAGCTACGAGCAGTACTTC
CASSFRDSYEQYF
>TRBV29-1|.|.|TRBJ2-3
TGCAGCGTTGGTGGGAGGCCGGCAGATACGCAGTATTTT
CSVGGRPADTQYF
>TRBV21-1|.|.|TRBJ2-5
TGTGCCAGCAGCAAAGGGCCCGGCCAGAGTCAGGAGACCCAGTACTTC
CASSKGPGQSQETQYF
>TRBV10-1|few|.|TRBJ1-1
TGCGCCAGCAGTGACCCACTGGGCGGCACTGAAGCTTTCTTT
CASSDPLGGTEAFF
>TRBV19|.|.|TRBJ1-1
TGTGCCAGTATGAGTCTAAGTGGGACTGAAGCTTTCTTT
CASMSLSGTEAFF
>TRBV19|.|TRBD2|TRBJ2-5
TGTGCCAGTACCTTCTCGGGGGGTTCGAGTGAGCAGTACTTC
CASTFSGGSSEQYF
>TRBV19|.|TRBD1|TRBJ2-7
TGTGCCAGTAGCCCCGGGACAGGCGGGTACGAGCAGTACTTC
CASSPGTGGYEQYF
>TRBV5-1|.|.|TRBJ2-3
TGCGCCAGCAGCTTGGCCGGCCGAAAAGAGTTAGGCACGCAGTATTTT
CASSLAGRKELGTQYF
>TRBV29-1|.|TRBD1|TRBJ2-7
TGCAGCGTACGGACAGGGACTTCGTACGAGCAGTACTTC
CSVRTGTSYEQYF
>TRBV20-1|.|.|TRBJ2-7
TGCAGTGCTAGAGATTCCTACGAGCAGTACTTC
CSARDSYEQYF
>TRBV7-9|.|.|TRBJ2-7
TGTGCCAGCAGCCTCACCCCGAGAGTTGGGGAGCAGTACTTC
CASSLTPRVGEQYF
>TRBV6-5|few|.|TRBJ1-1
TGTGCCAGCAGTTACGCAGGTGCTTCGGGTGAAGCTTTCTTT
CASSYAGASGEAFF
>TRBV9|.|.|TRBJ1-2
TGTGCCAGCAGCGGGGAGACAGGAAATCTTAACTATGGCTACACCTTC
CASSGETGNLNYGYTF
>TRBV10-1|.|TRBD2|TRBJ2-3
TGCGCCAGCAGTGAAGACGGGAGGGCCCCAGATACGCAGTATTTT
CASSEDGRAPDTQYF
>TRBV27|.|.|TRBJ2-5
TGTGCCAGCAGTTTCCATCCGACAGGCTTGGAGACCCAGTACTTC
CASSFHPTGLETQYF
>TRBV27|few|.|TRBJ2-7
TGTGCCAGCAGTTTAAATTTAGACCGGTCCTACGAGCAGTACTTC
CASSLNLDRSYEQYF
>TRBV4-1|.|TRBD2|TRBJ2-1
TGCGCCAGCAGCCAAGCGGGAGGGTATGAGCAGTTCTTC
CASSQAGGYEQFF
>TRBV9|.|TRBD1|TRBJ2-7
TGTGCCAGCAGAGCCGGGACAGGGGGCGCGACGGACGAGCAGTACTTC
CASRAGTGGATDEQYF
>TRBV7-8|.|.|TRBJ1-5
TGTGCCAGCAGCCCTTACGTGGACAGCCCTATTCTGTCCCAGCATTTT
CASSPYVDSPILSQHF
>TRBV4-1|.|.|TRBJ2-7
TGCGCCAGCAGCAAAAGTCCCGGGCCCCCTGGGGAGCAGTACTTC
CASSKSPGPPGEQYF
>TRBV2|.|.|TRBJ2-2
TGTGCCAGCAGTGACCCCCGGGGATCGGACACCGGGGAGCTGTTTTTT
CASSDPRGSDTGELFF
>TRBV5-1|once|TRBD1|TRBJ2-7
TGCGCCAGCAGCTTGGGGGGACAGGGATCCTACGAGCAGTACTTC
CASSLGGQGSYEQYF
>TRBV5-1|.|TRBD2|TRBJ2-5
TGCGCCAGCAGCACGGGACTAGCGGGAGGAGAGACCCAGTACTTC
CASSTGLAGGETQYF
>TRBV11-2|few|TRBD2|TRBJ2-7
TGTGCCAGCAAGTTGTCGGGAGGGCCGGACGAGCAGTACTTC
CASKLSGGPDEQYF
>TRBV5-7|.|.|TRBJ1-5
TGTGCCAGCAGACCGGACCCGGTGGCCCTCTATAGCAATCAGCCCCAGCATTTT
CASRPDPVALYSNQPQHF
>TRBV6-5|.|TRBD1|TRBJ1-1
TGTGCCAGCAGTTCTCAGGGGGGATGGAACACTGAAGCTTTCTTT
CASSSQGGWNTEAFF
>TRBV27|.|.|TRBJ2-1
TGTGCCAGCAGCCAGGGGGGCCCCTACAATGAGCAGTTCTTC
CASSQGGPYNEQFF
>TRBV12-5|.|.|TRBJ2-1
TGTGCTAGTGGTTTGTGGCCCGGGGAGCAGTTCTTC
CASGLWPGEQFF
>TRBV19|.|.|TRBJ2-1
TGTGCCAGTAGGGCCTCGAGGGGGGGGAAGGTCAATGAGCAGTTCTTC
CASRASRGGKVNEQFF
>TRBV15|.|.|TRBJ2-7
TGTGCCACCAGCAACACAGCGCGGGAGCAGTACTTC
CATSNTAREQYF
>TRBV7-2|.|TRBD2|TRBJ2-3
TGTGCCAGCAGCTTAGAGACTAGCGGGGTGAGCACAGATACGCAGTATTTT
CASSLETSGVSTDTQYF